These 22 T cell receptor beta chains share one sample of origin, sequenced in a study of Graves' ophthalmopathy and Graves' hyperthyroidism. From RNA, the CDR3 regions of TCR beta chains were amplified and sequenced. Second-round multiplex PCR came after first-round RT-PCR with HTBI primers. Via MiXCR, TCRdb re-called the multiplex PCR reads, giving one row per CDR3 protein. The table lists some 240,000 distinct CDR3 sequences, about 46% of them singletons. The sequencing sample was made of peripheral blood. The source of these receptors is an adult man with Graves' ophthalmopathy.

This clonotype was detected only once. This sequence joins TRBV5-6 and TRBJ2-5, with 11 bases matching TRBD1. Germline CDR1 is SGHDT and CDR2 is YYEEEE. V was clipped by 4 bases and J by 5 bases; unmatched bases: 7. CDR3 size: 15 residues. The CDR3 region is CASSGWTGGLETQYF. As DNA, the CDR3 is TGTGCCAGCAGCGGGTGGACAGGGGGCCTGGAGACCCAGTACTTC.

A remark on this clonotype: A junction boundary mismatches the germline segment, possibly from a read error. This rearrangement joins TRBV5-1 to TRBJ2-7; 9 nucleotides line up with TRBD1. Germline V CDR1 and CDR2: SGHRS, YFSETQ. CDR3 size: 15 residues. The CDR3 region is CASSSPGQGEYEQYF. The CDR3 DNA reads TGTGCCAGCAGCTCGCCGGGACAGGGAGAATACGAGCAGTACTTC.

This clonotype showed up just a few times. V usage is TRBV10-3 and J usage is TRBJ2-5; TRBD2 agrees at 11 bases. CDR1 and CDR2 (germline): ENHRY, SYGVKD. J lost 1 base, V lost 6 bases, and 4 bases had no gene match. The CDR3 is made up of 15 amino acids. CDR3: CAIRVGLAAQETQYF. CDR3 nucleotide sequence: TGTGCCATCAGAGTGGGACTAGCGGCCCAAGAGACCCAGTACTTC.

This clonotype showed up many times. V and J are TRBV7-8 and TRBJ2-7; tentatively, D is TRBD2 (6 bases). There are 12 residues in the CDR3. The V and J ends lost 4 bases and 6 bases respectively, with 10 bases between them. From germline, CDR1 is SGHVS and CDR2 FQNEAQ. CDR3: CASSWTGVEQYF. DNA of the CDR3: TGTGCCAGCAGCTGGACGGGGGTCGAGCAGTACTTC.

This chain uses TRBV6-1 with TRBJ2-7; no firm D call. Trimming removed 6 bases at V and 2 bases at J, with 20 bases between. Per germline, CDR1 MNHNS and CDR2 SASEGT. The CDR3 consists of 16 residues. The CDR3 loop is CASRASYLFGPYEQYF. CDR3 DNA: TGTGCCAGCAGGGCAAGCTACCTTTTTGGTCCCTACGAGCAGTACTTC.

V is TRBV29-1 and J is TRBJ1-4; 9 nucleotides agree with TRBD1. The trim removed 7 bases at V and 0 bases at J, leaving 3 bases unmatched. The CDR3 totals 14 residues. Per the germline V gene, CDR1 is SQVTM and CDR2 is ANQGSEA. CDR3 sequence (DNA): TGCAGCGCCGGGGACAGGGCAACTAATGAAAAACTGTTTTTT. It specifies CSAGDRATNEKLFF. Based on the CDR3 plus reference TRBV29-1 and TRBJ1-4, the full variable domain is SAVISQKPSRDICQRGTSLTIQCQVDSQVTMMFWYRQQPGQSLTLIATANQGSEATYESGFVIDKFPISRPNLTFSTLTVSNMSPEDSSIYLCSAGDRATNEKLFFGSGTQLSVL.

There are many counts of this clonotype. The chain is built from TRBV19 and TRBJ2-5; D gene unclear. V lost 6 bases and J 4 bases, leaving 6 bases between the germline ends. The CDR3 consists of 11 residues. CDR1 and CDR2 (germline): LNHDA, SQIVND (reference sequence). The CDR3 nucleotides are TGTGCCAGTAGGGCAGGAGAGACCCAGTACTTC. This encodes CASRAGETQYF.

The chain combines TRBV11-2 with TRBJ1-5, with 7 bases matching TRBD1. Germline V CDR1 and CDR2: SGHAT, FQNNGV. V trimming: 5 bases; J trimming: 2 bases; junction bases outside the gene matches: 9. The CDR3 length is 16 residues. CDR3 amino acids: CASSQRDRVGNQPQHF. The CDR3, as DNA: TGTGCCAGCAGCCAGCGAGACAGGGTTGGCAATCAGCCCCAGCATTTT.

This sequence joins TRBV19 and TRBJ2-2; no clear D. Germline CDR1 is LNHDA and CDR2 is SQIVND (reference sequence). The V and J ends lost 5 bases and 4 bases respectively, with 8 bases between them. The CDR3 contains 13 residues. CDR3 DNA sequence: TGTGCCAGTAGTTTAGGGATCACCGGGGAGCTGTTTTTT. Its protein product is CASSLGITGELFF.

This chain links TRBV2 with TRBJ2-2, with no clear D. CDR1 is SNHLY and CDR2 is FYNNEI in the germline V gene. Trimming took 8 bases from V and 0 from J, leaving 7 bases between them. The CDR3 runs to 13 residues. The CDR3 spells CASATANTGELFF. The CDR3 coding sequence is TGTGCCAGCGCAACAGCGAACACCGGGGAGCTGTTTTTT. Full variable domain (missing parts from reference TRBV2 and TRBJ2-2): EPEVTQTPSHQVTQMGQEVILRCVPISNHLYFYWYRQILGQKVEFLVSFYNNEISEKSEIFDDQFSVERPDGSNFTLKIRSTKLEDSAMYFCASATANTGELFFGEGSRLTVL.

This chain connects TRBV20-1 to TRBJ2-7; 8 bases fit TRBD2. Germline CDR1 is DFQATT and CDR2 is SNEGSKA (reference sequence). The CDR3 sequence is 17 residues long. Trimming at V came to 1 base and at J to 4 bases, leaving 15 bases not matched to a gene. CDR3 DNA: TGCAGTGCTAGAGGCCCTCCGGGAGCGGGAGCATTTTACGAGCAGTACTTC. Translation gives CSARGPPGAGAFYEQYF.

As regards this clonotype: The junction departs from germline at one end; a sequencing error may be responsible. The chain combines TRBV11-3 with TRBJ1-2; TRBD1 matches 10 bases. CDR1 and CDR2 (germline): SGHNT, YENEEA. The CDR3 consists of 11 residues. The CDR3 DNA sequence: TGTGCCAGCAGCTTAGGGGACAGGGGCGCCTTC. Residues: CASSLGDRGAF.

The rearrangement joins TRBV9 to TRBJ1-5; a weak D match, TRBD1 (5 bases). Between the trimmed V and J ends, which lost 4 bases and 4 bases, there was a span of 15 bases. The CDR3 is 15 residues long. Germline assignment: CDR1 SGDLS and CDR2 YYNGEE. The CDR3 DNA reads TGTGCCAGCAGCATCTCGTGGGGCCCTAATCAGCCCCAGCATTTT. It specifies CASSISWGPNQPQHF.

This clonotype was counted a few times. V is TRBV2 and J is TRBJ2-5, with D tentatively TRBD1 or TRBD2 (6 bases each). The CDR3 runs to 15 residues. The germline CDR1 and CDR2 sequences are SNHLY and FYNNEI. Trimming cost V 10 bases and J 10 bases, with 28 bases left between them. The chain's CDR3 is CATQLAGGLRGYQYF. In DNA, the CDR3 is TGTGCCACCCAACTCGCCGGGGGCCTCCGAGGGTACCAGTACTTC. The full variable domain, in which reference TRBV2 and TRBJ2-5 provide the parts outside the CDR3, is EPEVTQTPSHQVTQMGQEVILRCVPISNHLYFYWYRQILGQKVEFLVSFYNNEISEKSEIFDDQFSVERPDGSNFTLKIRSTKLEDSAMYFCATQLAGGLRGYQYFGPGTRLLVL.

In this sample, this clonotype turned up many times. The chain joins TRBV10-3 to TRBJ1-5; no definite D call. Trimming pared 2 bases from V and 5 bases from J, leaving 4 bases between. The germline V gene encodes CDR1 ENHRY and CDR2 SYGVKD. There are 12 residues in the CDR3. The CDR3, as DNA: TGTGCCATCAGTGAGGCCGATCAGCCCCAGCATTTT. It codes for CAISEADQPQHF.

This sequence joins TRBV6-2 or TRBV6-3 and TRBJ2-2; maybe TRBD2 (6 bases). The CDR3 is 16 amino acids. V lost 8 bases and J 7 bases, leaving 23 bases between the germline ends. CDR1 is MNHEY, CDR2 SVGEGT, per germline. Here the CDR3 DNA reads TGTGCCAGCTCCGCGCCCCGGGACTCCCACGGCGGGGAGCTGTTTTTT. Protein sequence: CASSAPRDSHGGELFF.

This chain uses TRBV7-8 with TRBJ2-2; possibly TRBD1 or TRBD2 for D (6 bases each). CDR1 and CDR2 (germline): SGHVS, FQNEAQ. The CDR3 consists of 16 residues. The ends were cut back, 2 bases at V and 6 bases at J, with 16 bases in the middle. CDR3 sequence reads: CASSLRGSGEAGELFF. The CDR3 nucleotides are TGTGCCAGCAGCTTACGTGGTTCAGGGGAGGCCGGGGAGCTGTTTTTT.

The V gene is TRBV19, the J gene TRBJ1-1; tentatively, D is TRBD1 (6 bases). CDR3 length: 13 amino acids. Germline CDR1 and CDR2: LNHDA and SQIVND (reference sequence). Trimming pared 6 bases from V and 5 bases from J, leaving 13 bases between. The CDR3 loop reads CASREQGITEAFF. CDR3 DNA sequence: TGTGCCAGTAGGGAACAGGGTATAACTGAAGCTTTCTTT.

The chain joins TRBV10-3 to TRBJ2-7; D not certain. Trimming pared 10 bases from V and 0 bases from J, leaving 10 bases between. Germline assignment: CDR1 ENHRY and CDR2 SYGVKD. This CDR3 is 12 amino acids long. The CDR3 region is CASAVSSYEQYF. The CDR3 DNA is TGTGCCAGCGCGGTAAGCTCCTACGAGCAGTACTTC.

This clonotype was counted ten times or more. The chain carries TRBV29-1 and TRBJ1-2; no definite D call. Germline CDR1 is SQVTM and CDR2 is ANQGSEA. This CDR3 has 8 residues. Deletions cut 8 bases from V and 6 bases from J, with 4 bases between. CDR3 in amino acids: CSNNGYTF. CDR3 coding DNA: TGCAGCAACAATGGCTACACCTTC.

The CDR3 DNA is TGTGCCAGTAGTATGCCGAGGGGATACGAGCAGTACTTC. As protein: CASSMPRGYEQYF. This chain links TRBV19 with TRBJ2-7, with D perhaps given as TRBD1 or TRBD2 (5 bases each). The CDR3 loop spans 13 amino acids. Germline V lookup: CDR1 LNHDA, CDR2 SQIVND (reference sequence). V was trimmed by 3 bases and J by 4 bases, leaving 10 bases between them.

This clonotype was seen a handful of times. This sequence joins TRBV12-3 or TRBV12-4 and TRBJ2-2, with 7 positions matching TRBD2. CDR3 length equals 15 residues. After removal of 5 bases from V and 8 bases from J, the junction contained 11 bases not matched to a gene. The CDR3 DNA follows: TGTGCCAGCAGTCGAGCGGGAACACTCAGGGGGGAGCTGTTTTTT. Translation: CASSRAGTLRGELFF.